This T cell receptor (beta chain) was sequenced during a study of T-cell memory formation after mild COVID-19 (dated by TCRdb to about 2021). Notes on the research overall: Most TCR sequence clusters were specific to one of the two donors. In two donors, T-cell clones that expanded and contracted after mild COVID-19 were tracked by sequencing TCRalpha and TCRbeta repertoires over time. Two young, previously healthy adult volunteers made up the cohort, one male and one female. The study at large found these results: From day 15 to 85, contracting clones showed balanced CD4/CD8 phenotypes, whereas a second wave of clones that expanded from day 15 to 37 leaned towards CD4+. Only a couple of mild cases were covered by the study, and larger cohorts that include severe cases with pre-infection samples were considered necessary. Some responding clones were found in pre-infection memory, which suggests that pre-existing cross-reactive memory T cells took part in the SARS-CoV-2 response. Contracting CD4+ clones were found mainly in CM and EM memory subsets, while CD8+ clones were enriched in EMRA. The second-wave clones that peaked on day 37 were not confirmed to be SARS-CoV-2 specific.

The CDR3 runs 16 amino acids, cysteine and phenylalanine included. The DNA shown is the 48-base CDR3, in frame from base 1. The germline V and J ends show losses of 4 bases and 5 bases respectively, and no gene match explains 8 bases of the junction. Taken from the germline V gene (reference sequence), the CDR1 and CDR2 loops are SEHNR and FQNEAQ. There are a few counts of this clonotype. The target of this receptor is not known. No base-level quality is on record; no much larger clone is a single base apart. The instrument given in TCRdb is Illumina NovaSeq 6000. TCRalpha and TCRbeta cDNA libraries were constructed by 5'RACE with constant-segment primers, with sample barcodes and unique molecular identifiers being introduced. RNA was extracted from every sample with Trizol reagent. Library amplification was performed in two PCR steps, and a second sample barcode and Illumina TruSeq adapters were introduced in the second step. Libraries were sequenced on an Illumina NovaSeq with 2 x 150 bp paired-end reads. The original methods were these. With migec v1.2.7, reads were demultiplexed and then collapsed into UMI-guided consensus sequences. Using mixcr v2.1.11, UMI consensuses were aligned to TRA and TRB V and J templates and then assembled into clonotypes. Expanded or contracted clonotypes were those called significant by both edgeR and NoisET, with noise models trained on biological replicates. For edgeR calls, the thresholds were a false discovery rate-adjusted p below 0.01 and a log2 fold-change of 1. As an exploratory analysis of dynamics, max-normalized trajectories of the 1000 most abundant clonotypes were examined by PCA with hierarchical clustering. The CD4 or CD8 phenotype of responding clones was assigned using the separately sequenced CD4+ and CD8+ repertoires. TCRdb reworked the public reads: Q25 trimming with fastp, MiXCR clone assembly, productive beta chains retained. Every distinct CDR3 protein forms one entry, paired with its most common genes and DNA. TCRdb, not the authors, supplied the V and J calls. Across this sample there are about 600,000 distinct CDR3 sequences, with about 20% seen only once. Together, the top ten hold about 8.4% of the sample.

PBMCs were isolated by Ficoll-Paque density gradient centrifugation. The V gene is TRBV7-9 and the J gene is TRBJ2-1, with 10 central nucleotides matching TRBD1. The sample taken for sequencing was PBMCs or a T cell subset sorted from them (not recorded which). The clonotype comes from an adult woman who had mild COVID-19 (a few samples of this study predate the infection). The sample titles of this study are shuffled in the database, so cell type and time point are left out; the donor was told from shared clones. The sequence in DNA is TGTGCCAGCAGCTCTCCTTGGGACAGGGGAAACAATGAGCAGTTCTTC. It codes for CASSSPWDRGNNEQFF. The CDR3 plus the reference TRBV7-9 and TRBJ2-1 genes for the other parts give the full variable domain: DTGVSQNPRHKITKRGQNVTFRCDPISEHNRLYWYRQTLGQGPEFLTYFQNEAQLEKSRLLSDRFSAERPKGSFSTLEIQRTEQGDSAMYLCASSSPWDRGNNEQFFGPGTRLTVL.